Below are 17 T cell receptor beta chains sequenced from a single sample in a study of T cell responses to AZD1222 COVID-19 vaccine. Only in-frame clones appear in the TCRdb table, and some are missing; sequencing was by immunoSEQ multiplex PCR. The sample includes roughly 110,000 clones, approximately 90% of them seen just once. This material consisted of peripheral blood, taken 28 days after the second AZD1222 dose. These receptors all stem from an adult who received the AZD1222 COVID-19 vaccine.

The chain links TRBV18 to TRBJ1-4, with 7 bases matching TRBD1. The CDR3 length is 14 residues. Losses at the gene ends were 2 bases for V and 7 bases for J; bases not matched to a gene: 4. Looked up from germline, CDR1 is KGHSH and CDR2 is LQKENI. The CDR3, as DNA: TGTGCCAGCTCACCAACAGGGGAGGGTGAAAAACTGTTTTTT. Translating gives CASSPTGEGEKLFF.

The genes are TRBV18 and TRBJ1-2; TRBD1 matches at 8 bases. The V gene end was trimmed by 3 bases and the J gene end by 1 base; junction bases not matched to a gene: 7. This CDR3 comprises 16 residues. From germline, CDR1 is KGHSH and CDR2 LQKENI. CDR3 sequence (DNA): TGTGCCAGCTCACCCACAAGGGACAGGTATAACTATGGCTACACCTTC. It specifies CASSPTRDRYNYGYTF.

This clone was found once. The chain has TRBV6-5 and TRBJ2-7; D not certain. The germline gives CDR1 MNHEY, CDR2 SVGAGI. The germline V and J ends were trimmed by 0 bases and 6 bases, with 9 bases remaining between them. The CDR3 consists of 13 residues. CDR3 sequence (DNA): TGTGCCAGCAGTTACTCGATTTTAGGCGAGCAGTACTTC. The encoded protein is CASSYSILGEQYF.

The rearrangement uses TRBV24-1 and TRBJ1-5, with D possibly being TRBD1 (6 bases). Trimming pared 4 bases from V and 9 bases from J, leaving 15 bases between. The CDR3 is 14 amino acids. CDR1 is KGHDR and CDR2 is SFDVKD in the germline V gene. The CDR3 sequence is CATSDGTRSGPQHF. The CDR3 DNA reads TGTGCCACCAGTGACGGGACACGCTCTGGGCCCCAGCATTTT.

V usage is TRBV12-3 or TRBV12-4 and J usage is TRBJ2-7, with TRBD1 identical over 7 bases. CDR3 length equals 13 residues. V gave up 5 bases and J gave up 6 bases; unmatched junction bases: 7. DNA for the CDR3: TGTGCCAGCAGTCCCAGACAGGGTACCGAGCAGTACTTC. It specifies CASSPRQGTEQYF.

The CDR3 is CSVATGAEQYF. CDR3 bases: TGCAGCGTGGCGACAGGGGCGGAGCAGTACTTC. The chain carries TRBV29-1 and TRBJ2-7; 8 positions agree with TRBD1. The CDR3 covers 11 residues. Germline V gene lookup returns CDR1 SQVTM and CDR2 ANQGSEA. V shed 6 bases, J shed 7 bases, and the junction held 5 bases outside the gene matches.

The chain couples TRBV5-5 to TRBJ1-1; 8 nucleotides line up with TRBD1. Looked up from germline, CDR1 is SGHKS and CDR2 is YYEKEE (reference sequence). There are 15 residues in the CDR3. Losses at the gene ends were 3 bases for V and 5 bases for J; bases not matched to a gene: 9. The CDR3 sequence is CASSYNRGRITEAFF. The DNA of the CDR3 is TGTGCCAGCAGCTATAACAGGGGGAGAATAACTGAAGCTTTCTTT.

The chain uses TRBV2 and TRBJ2-1; 11 bases are shared with TRBD2. The CDR3 is 16 amino acids. The germline V gene has CDR1 SNHLY and CDR2 FYNNEI. V was clipped by 1 base and J by 10 bases; unmatched bases: 9. CDR3 region: CASSEGKLAGAGEQFF. The CDR3 bases are TGTGCCAGCAGTGAAGGAAAACTAGCGGGAGCGGGCGAGCAGTTCTTC. The whole variable domain, remainder taken from reference TRBV2 and TRBJ2-1, is EPEVTQTPSHQVTQMGQEVILRCVPISNHLYFYWYRQILGQKVEFLVSFYNNEISEKSEIFDDQFSVERPDGSNFTLKIRSTKLEDSAMYFCASSEGKLAGAGEQFFGPGTRLTVL.

The chain joins TRBV21-1 to TRBJ1-1; the D call in the table, TRBD1, was not verified against the DNA. TRBV21-1 is designated a pseudogene. This CDR3 is built from 17 residues. CDR3 nucleotide sequence: TGTGCCAGCAGCAAAGGAAGGGGCGTACACTTGAACACTGAAGCTTTCTTT. Translation gives CASSKGRGVHLNTEAFF.

The CDR3 DNA reads TGTGCCAGTACCGACTCCGGGAACTATGGCTACACCTTC. It specifies CASTDSGNYGYTF. The chain has TRBV19 and TRBJ1-2; no definite D call. The V end lost 7 bases, the J end lost 2 bases, and 11 bases lay between the germline ends. CDR1 LNHDA and CDR2 SQIVND come from the germline V gene (reference sequence). This CDR3 contains 13 residues. The entire variable domain, with the rest obtained from reference TRBV19 and TRBJ1-2, is as follows: DGGITQSPKYLFRKEGQNVTLSCEQNLNHDAMYWYRQDPGQGLRLIYYSQIVNDFQKGDIAEGYSVSREKKESFPLTVTSAQKNPTAFYLCASTDSGNYGYTFGSGTRLTVV.

The chain combines TRBV30 with TRBJ1-2; 10 bases align to TRBD1. The CDR3 totals 16 residues. The ends lost 3 bases at V and 7 bases at J; junction bases unmatched: 14. Per germline, CDR1 GTSNPN and CDR2 SVGIG (reference sequence). The CDR3 loop is CAWRGKGTGESGGYTF. The CDR3 region has the DNA TGTGCCTGGAGGGGAAAAGGGACAGGGGAGTCTGGTGGCTACACCTTC.

V is TRBV7-9 and J is TRBJ1-4; a possible D gene is TRBD1 (6 bases). Germline CDR1 and CDR2: SEHNR and FQNEAQ (reference sequence). Trimming took off 3 bases at V and 0 bases at J, with 11 bases between the two ends. The CDR3 contains 16 residues. In DNA form, the CDR3 reads TGTGCCAGCAGCTTCGGGAGGACAGCAACTAATGAAAAACTGTTTTTT. This codes for CASSFGRTATNEKLFF. Using reference TRBV7-9 and TRBJ1-4 for the parts outside the CDR3, the full variable domain is DTGVSQNPRHKITKRGQNVTFRCDPISEHNRLYWYRQTLGQGPEFLTYFQNEAQLEKSRLLSDRFSAERPKGSFSTLEIQRTEQGDSAMYLCASSFGRTATNEKLFFGSGTQLSVL.

This clone appeared a single time. V and J are TRBV9 and TRBJ1-1, with D tentatively TRBD1 (5 bases). Trimming removed 2 bases at V and 1 base at J, with 9 bases between. The germline V gene has CDR1 SGDLS and CDR2 YYNGEE. The CDR3 is made up of 14 amino acids. CDR3 region: CASSVLTENTEAFF. CDR3 DNA sequence: TGTGCCAGCAGCGTGCTGACAGAGAACACTGAAGCTTTCTTT. The variable domain in full, completed from reference TRBV9 and TRBJ1-1, reads DSGVTQTPKHLITATGQRVTLRCSPRSGDLSVYWYQQSLDQGLQFLIQYYNGEERAKGNILERFSAQQFPDLHSELNLSSLELGDSALYFCASSVLTENTEAFFGQGTRLTVV.

The chain has TRBV5-1 and TRBJ2-1, with 7 bases lining up with TRBD2. CDR3 size: 15 residues. Per germline, CDR1 SGHRS and CDR2 YFSETQ. V was pared by 8 bases and J by 2 bases, with 10 bases of the junction left unmatched. The CDR3 DNA follows: TGCGCCAGTTCCCAGTTTCTAGCGGCCTACAATGAGCAGTTCTTC. Residues: CASSQFLAAYNEQFF.

This clone came up once. The V gene is TRBV28, the J gene TRBJ1-6; 8 nucleotides match TRBD1. The trim removed 6 bases at V and 4 bases at J, leaving 5 bases unmatched. Germline-derived CDR1 and CDR2 are MDHEN and SYDVKM. CDR3 length equals 15 residues. CDR3 sequence (DNA): TGTGCCAGCAGGTCAGGGACAGGTTATAATTCACCCCTCCACTTT. The encoded protein is CASRSGTGYNSPLHF.

This chain connects TRBV20-1 to TRBJ2-3, with 7 nucleotides matching TRBD2. This CDR3 region has 11 residues. Germline V gene sequence: CDR1 DFQATT, CDR2 SNEGSKA (reference sequence). V lost 3 bases and J lost 6; bases outside the gene matches: 0. The CDR3 DNA sequence: TGCAGTGCTAGGCGGGGGGATACGCAGTATTTT. It translates to CSARRGDTQYF.

The rearrangement joins TRBV7-9 to TRBJ2-7, with 8 bases aligning to TRBD1. The V gene end was trimmed by 5 bases and the J gene end by 7 bases; junction bases not matched to a gene: 13. CDR1 is SEHNR and CDR2 is FQNEAQ in the germline V gene (reference sequence). The CDR3 contains 15 residues. The CDR3 here is CASSHTTGVKKEQYF. CDR3 nucleotides: TGTGCCAGCAGCCATACGACAGGGGTAAAGAAAGAGCAGTACTTC.